This T cell receptor (beta chain) was documented in a study of blood T cell repertoires in COVID-19. Study context: The United States, Italy and Spain supplied acute and convalescent COVID-19 samples. The cDNA or gDNA used as material had been derived from T cells, B-cell-depleted T cells, or PBMCs.

This CDR3 comprises 15 residues. Per the germline V gene, CDR1 is LGHNA and CDR2 is YNFKEQ. Between the trimmed V and J ends, which lost 4 bases and 4 bases, there was a span of 13 bases. Authors' analysis steps: Counts of nucleated cells, estimated from reference gene primer amplification, were obtained. TCRdb's copy holds only in-frame clones and misses some; the assay was immunoSEQ multiplex PCR. V, J and clone size derive from that table, while D and trimming were established from the DNA sequence. Of approximately 250,000 clones in the sample, 80% to 90% were seen once. The receptor was isolated from a man aged 35 to 55 with acute or convalescent COVID-19. Input material: peripheral blood. The rearrangement joins TRBV4-2 to TRBJ2-2; a weak D match, TRBD1 (7 bases). This CDR3 reads CASSPGGGGTGELFF. DNA of the CDR3: TGTGCCAGCAGCCCAGGGGGAGGTGGCACCGGGGAGCTGTTTTTT.